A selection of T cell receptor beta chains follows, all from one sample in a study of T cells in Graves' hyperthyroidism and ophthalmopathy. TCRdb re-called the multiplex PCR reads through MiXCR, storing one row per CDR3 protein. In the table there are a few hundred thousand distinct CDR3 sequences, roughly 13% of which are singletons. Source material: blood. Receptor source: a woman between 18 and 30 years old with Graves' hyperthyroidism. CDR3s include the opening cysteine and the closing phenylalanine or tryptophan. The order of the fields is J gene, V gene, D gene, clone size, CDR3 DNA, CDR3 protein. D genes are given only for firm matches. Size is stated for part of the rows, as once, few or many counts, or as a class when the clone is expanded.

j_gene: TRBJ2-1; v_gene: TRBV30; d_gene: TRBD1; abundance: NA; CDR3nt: TGTGCCCTACAGGGGGCGCCGGGCAATGAGCAGTTCTTC; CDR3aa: CALQGAPGNEQFF
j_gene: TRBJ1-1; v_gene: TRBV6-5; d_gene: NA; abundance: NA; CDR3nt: TGTGCCAGCAGTTCGTGGAGGAACACTGAAGCTTTCTTT; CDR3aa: CASSSWRNTEAFF
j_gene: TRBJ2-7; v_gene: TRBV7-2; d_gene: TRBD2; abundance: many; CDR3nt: TGTGCCAGCAGCTTTACACCGGGACTAGCCTACGAGCAGTACTTC; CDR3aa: CASSFTPGLAYEQYF
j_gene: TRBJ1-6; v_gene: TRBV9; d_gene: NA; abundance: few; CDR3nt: TGTGCCAGCAGCGAGAGGTCAATAGGAAATAATTCACCCCTCCACTTT; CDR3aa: CASSERSIGNNSPLHF
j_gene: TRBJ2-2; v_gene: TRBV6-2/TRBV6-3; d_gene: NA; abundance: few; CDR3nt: TGTGCCAGCAGAGAGCCCCGGCACGGGGCGAACACCGGGGAGCTGTTTTTT; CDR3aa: CASREPRHGANTGELFF
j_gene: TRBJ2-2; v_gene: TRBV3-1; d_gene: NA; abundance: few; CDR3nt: TGTGCCAGCAGCCAAGTGAGACAGGCCGAGCTGTTTTTT; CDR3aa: CASSQVRQAELFF
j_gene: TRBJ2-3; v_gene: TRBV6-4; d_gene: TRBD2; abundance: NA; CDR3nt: TGTGCCACCAGTGGTATAGCGGGAGAGTCAGATACGCAGTATTTT; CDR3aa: CATSGIAGESDTQYF
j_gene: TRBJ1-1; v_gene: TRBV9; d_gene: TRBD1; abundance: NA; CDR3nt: TGTGCCAGCAGCACGACAGGGGTCGATGAAGCTTTCTTT; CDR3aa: CASSTTGVDEAFF
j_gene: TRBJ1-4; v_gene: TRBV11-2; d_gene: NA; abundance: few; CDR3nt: TGTGCCAGCAGCTTGGGGGACGGAATTAATGAAAAACTGTTTTTT; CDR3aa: CASSLGDGINEKLFF
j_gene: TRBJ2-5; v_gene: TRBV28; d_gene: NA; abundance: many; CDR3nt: TGTGCCACCGTAGGAGTAGAGACCCAGTACTTC; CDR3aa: CATVGVETQYF
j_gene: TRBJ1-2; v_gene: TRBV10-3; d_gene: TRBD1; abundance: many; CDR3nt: TGTGCCATCAGTGCTTCGGACAGGGATTCTGGCTACACCTTC; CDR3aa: CAISASDRDSGYTF
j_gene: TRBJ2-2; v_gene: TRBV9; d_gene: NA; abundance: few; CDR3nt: TGTGCCAGCAGCGTAGGGACCGGGGAGCTGTTTTTT; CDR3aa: CASSVGTGELFF
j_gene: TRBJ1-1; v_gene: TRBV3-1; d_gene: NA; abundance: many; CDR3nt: TGTGCCAGCAGCCCGATCGGGGGGACTGAAGCTTTCTTT; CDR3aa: CASSPIGGTEAFF
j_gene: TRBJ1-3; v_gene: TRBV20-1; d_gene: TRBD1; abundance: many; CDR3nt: TGCAGTGCTAGAGCGACAGGGGGAGGAAACACCATATATTTT; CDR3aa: CSARATGGGNTIYF
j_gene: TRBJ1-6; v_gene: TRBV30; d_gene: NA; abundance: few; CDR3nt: TGTGCCTGGAGTGACCGGTCGAATTCACCCCTCCACTTT; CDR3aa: CAWSDRSNSPLHF
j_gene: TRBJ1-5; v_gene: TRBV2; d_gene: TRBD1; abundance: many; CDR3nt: TGTGCCAGCAGACTTACAGGGGTTATTGGCAATCAGCCCCAGCATTTT; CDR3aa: CASRLTGVIGNQPQHF
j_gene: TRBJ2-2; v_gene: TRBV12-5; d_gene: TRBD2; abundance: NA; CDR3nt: TGTGCTAGTGGTTTGGTGGTCGGGAGGGCCAACACCGGGGAGCTGTTTTTT; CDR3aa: CASGLVVGRANTGELFF
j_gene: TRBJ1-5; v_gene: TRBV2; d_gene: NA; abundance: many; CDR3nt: TGTGCCAGCAGTGAACAGGGAGTAGGGCCCCAGCATTTT; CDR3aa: CASSEQGVGPQHF
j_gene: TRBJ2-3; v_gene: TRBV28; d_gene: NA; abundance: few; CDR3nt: TGTGCCAGCAGTTGGATTGAGGATACGCAGTATTTT; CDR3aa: CASSWIEDTQYF
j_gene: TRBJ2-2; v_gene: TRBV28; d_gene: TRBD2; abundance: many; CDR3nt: TGTGCCAGCAGTCTAGTGGGACTAGCGGGAGAAATAAACACCGGGGAGCTGTTTTTT; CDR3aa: CASSLVGLAGEINTGELFF
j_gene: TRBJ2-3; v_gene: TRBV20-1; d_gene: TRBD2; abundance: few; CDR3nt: TGCAGTGCTAAGCGGGAGGGTACAGATACGCAGTATTTT; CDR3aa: CSAKREGTDTQYF
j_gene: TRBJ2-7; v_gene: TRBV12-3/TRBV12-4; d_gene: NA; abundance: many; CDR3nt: TGTGCCAGCAGGATCGACGGAGGCTTCAACGAGCAGTACTTC; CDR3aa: CASRIDGGFNEQYF
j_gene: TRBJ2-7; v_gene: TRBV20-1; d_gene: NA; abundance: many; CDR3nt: TGCAGTGCTAGACCCCTCCTCTACGAGCAGTACTTC; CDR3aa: CSARPLLYEQYF
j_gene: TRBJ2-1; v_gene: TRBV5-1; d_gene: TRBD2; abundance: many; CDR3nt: TGCGCCAGCAGCTGGACTAGCGGGAGGGCCGGCTACAATGAGCAGTTCTTC; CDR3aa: CASSWTSGRAGYNEQFF
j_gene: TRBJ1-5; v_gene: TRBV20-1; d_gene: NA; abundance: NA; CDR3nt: TGCAGTATCAGGAGTGGCACTCAGCCCCAGCATTTT; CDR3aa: CSIRSGTQPQHF
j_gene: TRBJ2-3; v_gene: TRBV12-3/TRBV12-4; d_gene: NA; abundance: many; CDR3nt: TGTGCCAGCAGTGACCGTGGGAAGACAGATACGCAGTATTTT; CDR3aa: CASSDRGKTDTQYF
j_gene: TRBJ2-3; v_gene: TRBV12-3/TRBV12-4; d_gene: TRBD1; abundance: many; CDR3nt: TGTGCCAGCAGTCCGGGACAGGGGGCGCGTCTTGAGGCAGATACGCAGTATTTT; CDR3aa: CASSPGQGARLEADTQYF
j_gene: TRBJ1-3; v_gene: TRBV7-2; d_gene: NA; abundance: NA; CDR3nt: TGTGCCAGCAGCTTCCGGGCCCCTGCACATGGAAACACCATATATTTT; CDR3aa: CASSFRAPAHGNTIYF
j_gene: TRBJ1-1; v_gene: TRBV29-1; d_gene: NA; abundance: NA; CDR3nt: TGCAGCGCCGACACACGGGAGGGGAACACTGAAGCTTTCTTT; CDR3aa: CSADTREGNTEAFF
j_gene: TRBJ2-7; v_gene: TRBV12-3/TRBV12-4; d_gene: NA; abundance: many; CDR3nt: TGTGCCAGCACCCGGGGGCTAGCGAACTACGAGCAGTACTTC; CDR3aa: CASTRGLANYEQYF
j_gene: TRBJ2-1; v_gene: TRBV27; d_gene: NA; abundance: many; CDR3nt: TGTGCCAGCAGCCTCCGAGGGGTGGAGGGGTCCTACAATGAGCAGTTCTTC; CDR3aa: CASSLRGVEGSYNEQFF
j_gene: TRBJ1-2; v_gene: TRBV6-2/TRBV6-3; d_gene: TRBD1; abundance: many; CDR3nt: TGTGCCAGCAGATCGACAGGGAGCTATGGCTACACCTTC; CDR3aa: CASRSTGSYGYTF
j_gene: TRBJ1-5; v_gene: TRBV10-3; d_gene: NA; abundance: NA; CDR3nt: TGTGCCATCAGTGCGACCCACGCCGGTCAGCCCCAGCATTTT; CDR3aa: CAISATHAGQPQHF
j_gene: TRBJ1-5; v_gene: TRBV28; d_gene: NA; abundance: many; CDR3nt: TGTGCCAGCAGTCCCCAGGGAAGGCCCCAGCATTTT; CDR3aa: CASSPQGRPQHF
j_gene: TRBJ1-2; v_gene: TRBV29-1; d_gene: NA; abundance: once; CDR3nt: TGCAGCGTACTACTGTCTGATGGCTACTCCTTC; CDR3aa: CSVLLSDGYSF
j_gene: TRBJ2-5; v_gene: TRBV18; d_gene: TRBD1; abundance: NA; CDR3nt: TGTGCCAGCTCAGGAGGGACAGGGAGTAAAGAGACCCAGTACTTC; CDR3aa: CASSGGTGSKETQYF
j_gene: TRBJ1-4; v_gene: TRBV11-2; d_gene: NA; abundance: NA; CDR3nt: TGTGCCAGCAGCTCGCCCGACAGTGAAAAACTGTTTTTT; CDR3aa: CASSSPDSEKLFF
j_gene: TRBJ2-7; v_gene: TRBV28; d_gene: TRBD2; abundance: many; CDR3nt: TGTGCCAGCAGCCTGGGACTAGGGCTAATGGAGCAGTACTTC; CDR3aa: CASSLGLGLMEQYF
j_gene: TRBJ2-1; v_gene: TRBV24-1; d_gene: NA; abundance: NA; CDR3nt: TGTGCCACCAGTGATTTGGACTTCGGCGGTGGGCAGTTCTTC; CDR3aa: CATSDLDFGGGQFF
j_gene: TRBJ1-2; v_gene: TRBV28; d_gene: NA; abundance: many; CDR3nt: TGTGCCAGCAGTTTGGTCAGATCGAACTATGGCTACACCTTC; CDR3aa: CASSLVRSNYGYTF
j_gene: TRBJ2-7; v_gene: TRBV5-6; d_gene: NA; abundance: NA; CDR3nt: TGTGCCAGCACGGGACGCGGATCCTACGAGCAGTACTTC; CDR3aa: CASTGRGSYEQYF
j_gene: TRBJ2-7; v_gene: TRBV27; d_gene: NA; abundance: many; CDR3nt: TGTGCCAGCACCCCGGGACTTCTTGGGGACGAGCAGTACTTC; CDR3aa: CASTPGLLGDEQYF
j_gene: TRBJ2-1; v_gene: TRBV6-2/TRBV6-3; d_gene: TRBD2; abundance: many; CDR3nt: TGTGCCAGCAGTTACGGCGGGGGAGGGTACACGAATGAGCAGTTCTTC; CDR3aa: CASSYGGGGYTNEQFF
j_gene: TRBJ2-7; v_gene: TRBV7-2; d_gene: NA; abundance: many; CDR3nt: TGTGCCAGCAGCTTAGAAATAGCTAGCGCGGGGTGGGGCTACGAGCAGTACTTC; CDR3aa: CASSLEIASAGWGYEQYF
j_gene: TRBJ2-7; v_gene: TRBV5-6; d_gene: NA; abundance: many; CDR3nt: TGTGCCAGCAGCGACCACTCCTACGAGCAGTACTTC; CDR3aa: CASSDHSYEQYF
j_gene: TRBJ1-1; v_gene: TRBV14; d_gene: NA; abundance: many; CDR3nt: TGTGCCAGCAGCCAAGAAGGCAGGTCCTCGAACACTGAAGCTTTCTTT; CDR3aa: CASSQEGRSSNTEAFF
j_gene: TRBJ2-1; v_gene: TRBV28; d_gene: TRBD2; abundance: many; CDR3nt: TGTGCCAGCATGCAACCCGGACTAGCGGGATTCCACAATGAGCAGTTCTTC; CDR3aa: CASMQPGLAGFHNEQFF